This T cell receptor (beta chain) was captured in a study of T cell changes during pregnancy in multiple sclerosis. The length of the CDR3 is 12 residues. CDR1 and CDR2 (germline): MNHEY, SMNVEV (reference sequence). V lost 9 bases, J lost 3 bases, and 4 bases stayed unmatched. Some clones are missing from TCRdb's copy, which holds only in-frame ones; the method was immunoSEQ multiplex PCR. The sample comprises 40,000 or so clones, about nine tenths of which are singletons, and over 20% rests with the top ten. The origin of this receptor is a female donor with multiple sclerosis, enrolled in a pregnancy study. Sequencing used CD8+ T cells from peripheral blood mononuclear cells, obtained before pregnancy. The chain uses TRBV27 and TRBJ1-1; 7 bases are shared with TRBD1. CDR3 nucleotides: TGTGCCAGTTCGACAGGGTACACTGAAGCTTTCTTT. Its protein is CASSTGYTEAFF.